This entry lists 23 T cell receptor beta chains sequenced from one sample in a study of CXCR3-negative and CXCR3-positive naive CD8 T cells (dated by TCRdb to about 2019). The study at large found these results: Compared with CXCR3-negative naive cells, CXCR3-positive naive cells had TRB CDR3s with higher hydrophobicity (lower Kidera factor 4), lower energy, and higher strength and volume indices.

Their antigens remain unidentified. The listed sequencing device is NextSeq 550. The Human TCR Profiling Kit (MiLaboratory) was used to prepare UMI-labeled 5' RACE TRB cDNA libraries. TCRdb reprocessed the reads, and each CDR3 protein sequence is entered once, without DNA. The table for this sample records approximately 130,000 distinct CDR3 sequences. The ten largest make up 0.4% to 0.5% of the sample. Sample: naive CXCR3+ CD8+ T cells from blood. The intended sense of this specimen's cell subset or site label: CD45RO-CCR7+CD27+CD95- naive CD8+ T cells expressing CXCR3 (TNR3+). All receptors derive from a human donor in good health. Some clones in this sample may be carry-over from other donors' samples.

V gene TRBV14 combines with J gene TRBJ2-5; without DNA, the TCRdb call of TRBD2 cannot be checked. Looked up from germline, CDR1 is SGHDN and CDR2 is FVKESK. CDR3 length: 14 residues. The CDR3 loop reads CASSLKREQETQYF.

The chain couples TRBV5-1 to TRBJ2-5; TCRdb returns TRBD1, unconfirmable since there is no DNA. The length of the CDR3 is 12 residues. Germline V gene data show CDR1 as SGHRS and CDR2 as YFSETQ. This CDR3 is CASSPGWETQYF.

The gene calls are TRBV7-8 and TRBJ2-1; TCRdb selects TRBD2, and the lack of DNA leaves this call unchecked. Germline CDR1 and CDR2: SGHVS and FQNEAQ. The CDR3 runs to 17 residues. The CDR3 sequence: CASSLWGASGTYNEQFF.

V usage is TRBV14 and J usage is TRBJ1-1; TCRdb names TRBD1, which stays unverified in the absence of DNA. The V gene's germline CDR1 is SGHDN and CDR2 FVKESK. This CDR3 is built from 14 residues. CDR3 in amino acids: CASSQFTGYTEAFF.

The CDR3 protein is CASSSRGGTYEQYF. V usage is TRBV6-5 and J usage is TRBJ2-7; TCRdb calls TRBD1, which cannot be checked without DNA. Germline CDR1 is MNHEY and CDR2 is SVGAGI. CDR3 size: 14 residues.

The chain uses TRBV7-9 and TRBJ1-5. The CDR3 runs to 14 residues. Germline values: CDR1 SEHNR, CDR2 FQNEAQ (reference sequence). The CDR3 protein is CASRGDGSNQPQHF.

The chain carries TRBV4-3 and TRBJ1-5. The germline V gene has CDR1 LGHNA and CDR2 YSLEER. The CDR3 runs 13 residues. The CDR3 region is CASSQDYIQPQHF.

V is TRBV13 and J is TRBJ2-7; without DNA, the TCRdb call of TRBD1 cannot be checked. This CDR3 is built from 14 residues. Germline assignment: CDR1 PRHDT and CDR2 FYEKMQ (reference sequence). The chain's CDR3 is CASSFGQGWHEQYF. Drawing the rest from reference TRBV13 and TRBJ2-7, the complete variable domain is AAGVIQSPRHLIKEKRETATLKCYPIPRHDTVYWYQQGPGQDPQFLISFYEKMQSDKGSIPDRFSAQQFSDYHSELNMSSLELGDSALYFCASSFGQGWHEQYFGPGTRLTVT.

The V call is TRBV9, the J call TRBJ2-5; TCRdb outputs TRBD2, but without DNA this stays unchecked. Germline V gene lookup returns CDR1 SGDLS and CDR2 YYNGEE. The CDR3 loop spans 15 amino acids. The CDR3 sequence: CASSESGTSEETQYF.

The chain combines TRBV7-8 with TRBJ2-2; TCRdb's D gene call, TRBD1, goes unchecked for lack of DNA. Looked up from germline, CDR1 is SGHVS and CDR2 is FQNEAQ. This CDR3 region has 14 residues. The CDR3 loop is CASSLARGNGELFF.

The chain combines TRBV7-2 with TRBJ2-3; without DNA, the TCRdb call of TRBD1 cannot be checked. CDR3 length equals 14 residues. Looked up from germline, CDR1 is SGHTA and CDR2 is FQGNSA. The CDR3 spells CASSWTGGPDTQYF.

The chain recombines TRBV27 with TRBJ2-7; TCRdb gives TRBD2 as the D gene, but with no DNA this cannot be confirmed. Germline lookup yields CDR1 MNHEY and CDR2 SMNVEV (reference sequence). This CDR3 has 22 amino acids. CDR3 amino acids: CASISRGGHMKPGLDHAYEQYF.

CDR3 protein: CASSSILGTSGTPQETQYF. The rearrangement joins TRBV11-2 to TRBJ2-5; TCRdb's D call, TRBD2, is unchecked because there is no DNA. From germline, CDR1 is SGHAT and CDR2 FQNNGV. CDR3 length: 19 amino acids.

The chain joins TRBV30 to TRBJ2-3; TCRdb outputs TRBD1, but without DNA this stays unchecked. The CDR3 runs to 17 residues. The germline V gene has CDR1 GTSNPN and CDR2 SVGIG (reference sequence). The CDR3 sequence is CAWTQPGGGQGTDTQYF.

This chain's CDR3 is CASSQDEGAQTTYEQYF. The chain uses TRBV3-1 and TRBJ2-7; the TCRdb call, TRBD1, lacks DNA for checking. CDR1 and CDR2 from the germline V gene are LGHDT and YNNKEL (reference sequence). The CDR3 spans 17 residues.

This chain links TRBV28 with TRBJ1-1; TCRdb returns TRBD1, unconfirmable since there is no DNA. There are 14 residues in the CDR3. Germline CDR1 is MDHEN and CDR2 is SYDVKM. The CDR3 here is CASSFVGGGNEAFF.

The chain couples TRBV10-1 to TRBJ1-1; TCRdb calls TRBD1, which cannot be checked without DNA. The germline V gene encodes CDR1 WNHNN and CDR2 SYGVQD (reference sequence). The CDR3 runs to 14 residues. The CDR3: CASSPGQGYTEAFF.

The chain carries TRBV3-1 and TRBJ2-7; no DNA is available, so the TRBD1 call from TCRdb remains unchecked. The V gene's germline CDR1 is LGHDT and CDR2 YNNKEL (reference sequence). The length of the CDR3 is 14 residues. The CDR3 reads CASSQEDTSYEQYF.

V is TRBV4-1 and J is TRBJ2-3; the TCRdb D gene call, TRBD1, has no DNA to confirm it. The CDR3 contains 18 residues. CDR1 and CDR2 (germline): MGHRA, YSYEKL. CDR3 sequence reads: CASSQGATGVSFTDTQYF.

The gene calls are TRBV7-2 and TRBJ2-1; TCRdb names TRBD2, which stays unverified in the absence of DNA. From germline, CDR1 is SGHTA and CDR2 FQGNSA. This CDR3 is 16 amino acids long. The CDR3 is CASSSHHPLSYNEQFF. Combining the CDR3 with reference TRBV7-2 and TRBJ2-1 gives the whole variable domain GAGVSQSPSNKVTEKGKDVELRCDPISGHTALYWYRQSLGQGLEFLIYFQGNSAPDKSGLPSDRFSAERTGGSVSTLTIQRTQQEDSAVYLCASSSHHPLSYNEQFFGPGTRLTVL.

J is TRBJ2-3 and V is TRBV28; checking the TCRdb D call of TRBD1 is not possible without DNA. The CDR3 has 15 amino acids. Germline assignment: CDR1 MDHEN and CDR2 SYDVKM. Here the CDR3 reads CASSSRDSSTDTQYF.

CDR3 sequence reads: CASSTGTLRKETQYF. The chain is built from TRBV5-5 and TRBJ2-5; TCRdb's D call of TRBD1 is untestable without DNA. The germline CDR1 and CDR2 sequences are SGHKS and YYEKEE (reference sequence). The length of the CDR3 is 15 residues.

This sequence joins TRBV24-1 and TRBJ2-1; TCRdb's D call, TRBD2, is unchecked because there is no DNA. The CDR3 totals 15 residues. The germline gives CDR1 KGHDR, CDR2 SFDVKD. The CDR3 spells CATSGLAGGFNEQFF.